The clone carrying this T cell receptor beta chain has at least ten counts. Antigen: not known. The data are from a study of regulatory T cells in long-lasting Graves disease. About the research overall: Newly diagnosed Graves' patients had taken antithyroid drugs under 3 months.

J gave up 4 bases and V 7 bases, and 3 bases lay outside the gene matches. Germline V gene sequence: CDR1 SNHLY, CDR2 FYNNEI. There are 13 residues in the CDR3. Time point defined: newly diagnosed GD, antithyroid drugs for less than 3 months. TCR sequences were obtained from RNA taken from PBMCs. Study-wide findings and caveats: It was in persistent disease that TRBV28, TRBJ1-2 and TRBJ2-5 were favored.

Construction of the TCR beta libraries employed iRepertoire HTBI primers in conjunction with Arm-PCR of CDR3 regions. TCRdb analysed the multiplex PCR reads with MiXCR anew, one entry per CDR3 protein. Here the sample spans a few hundred thousand distinct CDR3 sequences, 16% being singletons. These data were also reused for a study on T cells in Graves' hyperthyroidism and ophthalmopathy. That report notes: Diagnoses rested on clinical symptoms, serum thyroxine and TRAb, thyroid ultrasound and orbital computed tomography.

This sequence originates from a man in his forties with Graves disease. The chain has TRBV2 and TRBJ2-1; 8 bases are a match to TRBD2. Sequenced here: peripheral blood mononuclear cells (PBMCs), sampled at new diagnosis, from a patient treated with antithyroid drugs. Here the CDR3 DNA reads TGTGCCAGCAAACTAGCGGTGTACAATGAGCAGTTCTTC. This translates into CASKLAVYNEQFF. Filled out from reference TRBV2 and TRBJ2-1, the complete variable domain reads EPEVTQTPSHQVTQMGQEVILRCVPISNHLYFYWYRQILGQKVEFLVSFYNNEISEKSEIFDDQFSVERPDGSNFTLKIRSTKLEDSAMYFCASKLAVYNEQFFGPGTRLTVL.